This TCR beta chain was found in a study of Ad26.COV2.S vaccination and SARS-CoV-2 variants. Study conclusions and caveats: Placebo recipients had lower spike-specific TCR breadth than vaccine recipients. Estimates derived from TCR breadth and depth analyses may have underestimated total T cell responses. Reported post-vaccination CD8+ and CD4+ T cell responses to spike showed substantial breadth. Non-spike TCR breadth showed similarity between vaccine and placebo recipients.

The CDR3 length is 12 residues. Germline V gives CDR1 GTSNPN, CDR2 SVGIG (reference sequence). Trimming cost V 3 bases and J 7 bases, with 12 bases left between them. TCRdb's table, derived via immunoSEQ multiplex PCR, lists solely in-frame clones and lacks some. The data show about 97,000 clones, less than 85% seen once. As regards this clone: The target antigen is unknown.

The receptor's source is a human donor who had recovered from COVID-19. V usage is TRBV30 and J usage is TRBJ1-2, with D perhaps matching TRBD1 (5 bases). Source: peripheral blood, taken after recovery from COVID-19. In DNA form, the CDR3 reads TGTGCCTGGAGCATCCAGGGAGGTGGCTACACCTTC. Translation gives CAWSIQGGGYTF.